One and the same sample provided the 30 T cell receptor beta chains below, sequenced in a study of OX40 agonist ivuxolimab in advanced cancers. Here immunoSEQ multiplex PCR was the method, and the copy in TCRdb shows in-frame clones only, minus some. The table has 75,000 to 80,000 clones, about 87% seen once. This material consisted of CD4+ or CD8+ T cells sorted from blood, taken in a trial of the OX40 agonist ivuxolimab. The origin of the receptors is an adult with an advanced solid tumor such as melanoma, head and neck, liver or kidney cancer.

The table lists this clone with a count of one. The rearrangement links TRBV6-1 to TRBJ1-2; 7 bases match TRBD1. The V gene's germline CDR1 is MNHNS and CDR2 SASEGT. V shed 1 base, J shed 6 bases, and the junction held 5 bases outside the gene matches. The CDR3 is 14 residues long. The CDR3 DNA reads TGTGCCAGCAGTGAAGGACAGGGTCTGGATGGCTACACCTTC. This translates into CASSEGQGLDGYTF.

The J gene is TRBJ2-7, the V gene TRBV19; TRBD2 aligns across 7 bases. Per germline, CDR1 LNHDA and CDR2 SQIVND (reference sequence). The CDR3 has 14 residues. The V and J ends lost 7 bases and 5 bases, in that order; junction bases with no gene match: 11. The CDR3 coding sequence is TGTGCCAGTAACCCGGCGGGAGCGATCCACGAGCAGTACTTC. It codes for CASNPAGAIHEQYF.

The rearrangement uses TRBV5-5 and TRBJ2-3; 8 bases are shared with TRBD1. CDR3 length: 15 amino acids. J was trimmed by 5 bases and V by 5 bases; bases with no gene match: 10. The V gene's germline CDR1 is SGHKS and CDR2 YYEKEE (reference sequence). In DNA form, the CDR3 reads TGTGCCAGCAGTCCGACAGGGGTTTTTGGAGATACGCAGTATTTT. It encodes CASSPTGVFGDTQYF.

The V and J genes are TRBV10-3 and TRBJ1-1; 7 nucleotides agree with TRBD1. The CDR3 consists of 14 residues. V trimming: 4 bases; J trimming: 3 bases; junction bases outside the gene matches: 5. Germline loops: CDR1 ENHRY, CDR2 SYGVKD. CDR3 nucleotides: TGTGCCATCAGTGGGACAGGAGCGGACACTGAAGCTTTCTTT. This codes for CAISGTGADTEAFF.

The chain joins TRBV29-1 to TRBJ1-2; 7 bases match TRBD1. V was pared by 5 bases and J by 8 bases, with 5 bases of the junction left unmatched. CDR1 and CDR2 (germline): SQVTM, ANQGSEA. This CDR3 is built from 11 residues. The CDR3 loop is CSVTDRDGYTF. The CDR3 DNA reads as TGCAGCGTTACCGACAGGGACGGCTACACCTTC.

This clone has only a few counts. The rearrangement joins TRBV18 to TRBJ2-3, with D tentatively TRBD2 (6 bases). V shed 3 bases and J shed 3 bases, with 19 bases lying between them. CDR1 is KGHSH, CDR2 LQKENI, per germline. CDR3 size: 17 residues. The CDR3 loop is CASSPLERGGETDTQYF. The CDR3 DNA sequence: TGTGCCAGCTCACCGCTCGAGAGGGGCGGGGAGACAGATACGCAGTATTTT.

V and J are TRBV13 and TRBJ2-7; D uncertain. The CDR3 contains 13 residues. Germline loops: CDR1 PRHDT, CDR2 FYEKMQ (reference sequence). Trimming removed 1 base at V and 6 bases at J, with 10 bases between. The DNA of the CDR3 is TGTGCCAGCAGCTTAGCTCAGTCCCCCGAGCAGTACTTC. Amino acid sequence: CASSLAQSPEQYF.

This clone was counted only a few times. The gene calls are TRBV7-6 and TRBJ2-2; D unresolved. Germline V gene sequence: CDR1 SGHVS, CDR2 FNYEAQ. CDR3 length: 12 residues. The V end lost 1 base, the J end lost 8 bases, and 5 bases lay between the germline ends. Here the CDR3 reads CASSLGEGELFF. The CDR3 bases are TGTGCCAGCAGCTTAGGGGAAGGGGAGCTGTTTTTT.

The DNA for the CDR3 is TGTGCCAGCAGCTTACGCGGGACCGCCCGAGGAAAACTGTTTTTT. Amino acids: CASSLRGTARGKLFF. This chain links TRBV7-8 with TRBJ1-4; tentative D call: TRBD1 (5 bases). Deletions cut 2 bases from V and 10 bases from J, with 17 bases between. Per germline, CDR1 SGHVS and CDR2 FQNEAQ. CDR3 length: 15 amino acids.

The chain joins TRBV2 to TRBJ2-7, with unresolved D. Trimming left V 5 bases short and J 0 bases short, with 8 bases between. CDR1 is SNHLY and CDR2 is FYNNEI in the germline V gene. This CDR3 is built from 13 residues. CDR3 sequence reads: CASSSGPSYEQYF. As DNA, the CDR3 is TGTGCCAGCAGTTCCGGGCCCTCCTACGAGCAGTACTTC.

The gene calls are TRBV11-3 and TRBJ2-1; 9 bases align to TRBD2. Germline loops: CDR1 SGHNT, CDR2 YENEEA. The CDR3 covers 15 residues. V gave up 3 bases and J gave up 7 bases; unmatched junction bases: 7. CDR3 DNA: TGTGCCAGCAGCTTTAGCGGGAGTACGGGAAATGAGCAGTTCTTC. Encoded protein: CASSFSGSTGNEQFF.

V gene TRBV5-1 combines with J gene TRBJ2-7; 10 bases map to TRBD1. Trimming cost V 0 bases and J 5 bases; bases outside gene matches: 5. The CDR3 is 15 residues long. Germline V gene sequence: CDR1 SGHRS, CDR2 YFSETQ. The CDR3 sequence: CASSLEGQGWDEQYF. Here the CDR3 DNA reads TGCGCCAGCAGCTTGGAGGGACAGGGGTGGGACGAGCAGTACTTC.

V and J are TRBV4-3 and TRBJ1-6; D possibly corresponds to TRBD1 (5 bases). The CDR3 contains 14 residues. Germline CDR1 is LGHNA and CDR2 is YSLEER. V was clipped by 4 bases and J by 5 bases, with 9 bases between them. CDR3 loop: CASSRGTDNSPLHF. The CDR3 nucleotides are TGCGCCAGCAGCCGAGGGACGGATAATTCACCCCTCCACTTT.

The rearrangement uses TRBV9 and TRBJ2-5, with 14 bases that match TRBD2. The junction had 9 bases not matched to a gene; V was cut back by 3 bases and J by 5 bases. Per the germline V gene, CDR1 is SGDLS and CDR2 is YYNGEE. The CDR3 totals 17 residues. CDR3 nucleotide sequence: TGTGCCAGCAGCGCCGGACTAGCGGGGGGAAAAGGGGAGACCCAGTACTTC. This encodes CASSAGLAGGKGETQYF.

CDR3 amino acids: CASSLTLGSTAFF. CDR3 bases: TGTGCCAGCAGTTTAACCTTGGGGAGTACAGCTTTCTTT. The J gene is TRBJ1-1, the V gene TRBV7-2; D uncertain. The ends were cut back, 6 bases at V and 10 bases at J, with 18 bases in the middle. Germline V gene data show CDR1 as SGHTA and CDR2 as FQGNSA. There are 13 residues in the CDR3.

V usage is TRBV29-1 and J usage is TRBJ1-1; D uncertain. The CDR3 covers 13 residues. V was clipped by 4 bases and J by 0 bases, with 9 bases between them. The germline gives CDR1 SQVTM, CDR2 ANQGSEA. CDR3 in DNA: TGCAGCGTTGGCTCCGTCATGAACACTGAAGCTTTCTTT. Protein sequence: CSVGSVMNTEAFF.

V usage is TRBV4-3 and J usage is TRBJ1-6; 8 bases line up with TRBD1. V lost 0 bases to trimming and J lost 8 bases; unmatched junction nucleotides: 3. The CDR3 runs to 15 residues. The V gene's germline CDR1 is LGHNA and CDR2 YSLEER. CDR3 region: CASSQDSDRDSPLHF. As DNA, the CDR3 is TGCGCCAGCAGCCAAGATTCGGACAGGGATTCACCCCTCCACTTT.

The V and J genes are TRBV7-2 and TRBJ2-1, with TRBD2 identical over 9 bases. There are 14 residues in the CDR3. V was pared by 6 bases and J by 7 bases, with 7 bases of the junction left unmatched. CDR1 and CDR2 from the germline V gene are SGHTA and FQGNSA. The CDR3 loop reads CASRVRGGVNEQFF. In DNA form, the CDR3 reads TGTGCCAGCAGGGTTCGCGGGGGGGTGAATGAGCAGTTCTTC.

The chain joins TRBV18 to TRBJ2-2; 7 nucleotides align to TRBD1. This CDR3 is 12 amino acids long. The trim removed 10 bases at V and 4 bases at J, leaving 3 bases unmatched. Germline V lookup: CDR1 KGHSH, CDR2 LQKENI. The CDR3 sequence: CATNRGTGELFF. The CDR3 coding sequence is TGTGCCACCAACAGGGGCACCGGGGAGCTGTTTTTT.

The table lists this clone with a few counts. The chain combines TRBV29-1 with TRBJ1-1; D remains unclear. V lost 4 bases to trimming and J lost 0 bases, with 6 bases between them. CDR3 size: 12 residues. CDR1 and CDR2 from the germline V gene are SQVTM and ANQGSEA. The CDR3 spells CSVGRLNTEAFF. The CDR3 coding sequence is TGCAGCGTTGGTAGGCTGAACACTGAAGCTTTCTTT.

The chain combines TRBV4-1 with TRBJ1-4, with TRBD1 matching over 9 bases. This CDR3 has 16 amino acids. Germline trimming cut 0 bases from V and 7 bases from J; bases unmatched to any gene: 6. CDR1 is MGHRA and CDR2 is YSYEKL in the germline V gene. Here the CDR3 reads CASSQDRDRVREKLFF. CDR3 in DNA: TGCGCCAGCAGCCAAGATCGGGACAGGGTTCGTGAAAAACTGTTTTTT.

The count of this clone is one. The rearrangement uses TRBV5-1 and TRBJ2-7; D perhaps matches TRBD2 (6 bases). This CDR3 has 14 residues. V gave up 3 bases and J gave up 5 bases, with 15 bases separating them. Germline CDR1 reads SGHRS; CDR2 reads YFSETQ. The CDR3 coding sequence is TGCGCCAGCAGCTCCGGGGGAGGAGAAAACGAGCAGTACTTC. Translating gives CASSSGGGENEQYF.

This clone has just one count. J is TRBJ2-7 and V is TRBV6-1, with 8 bases fitting TRBD2. The germline V gene encodes CDR1 MNHNS and CDR2 SASEGT. The CDR3 covers 14 residues. V lost 0 bases, J lost 3 bases, and 1 base stayed unmatched. CDR3 loop: CASSEAGTSYEQYF. The CDR3 DNA reads TGTGCCAGCAGTGAAGCCGGGACTAGCTACGAGCAGTACTTC.

This sequence joins TRBV6-5 and TRBJ2-1; D may be TRBD2 (6 bases). Per the germline V gene, CDR1 is MNHEY and CDR2 is SVGAGI. The V end lost 8 bases, the J end lost 5 bases, and 19 bases lay between the germline ends. CDR3 size: 15 residues. CDR3 in DNA: TGTGCCAGCGCCGGGGTCGGGAGCGGAGACAATGAGCAGTTCTTC. It is translated as CASAGVGSGDNEQFF.

The J gene is TRBJ1-2, the V gene TRBV30; D not certain. V dropped 2 bases and J dropped 4 bases, with 11 bases sitting between them. CDR3 length: 13 residues. CDR1 and CDR2 (germline): GTSNPN, SVGIG (reference sequence). For the CDR3, the DNA is TGTGCCTGGAGTCCTCAGTCTGGCTATGGCTACACCTTC. As protein: CAWSPQSGYGYTF.

The V call is TRBV19, the J call TRBJ1-4; no definite D call. Germline lookup yields CDR1 LNHDA and CDR2 SQIVND (reference sequence). V was trimmed by 4 bases and J by 8 bases, leaving 23 bases between them. The CDR3 totals 17 residues. In DNA form, the CDR3 reads TGTGCCAGTAGTACCCGACCCTTAATGGTGGAAGGCGAAAAACTGTTTTTT. Amino acid sequence: CASSTRPLMVEGEKLFF.

This chain joins TRBV29-1 and TRBJ2-1; tentatively, D is TRBD1 (6 bases). The CDR3 extends over 12 amino acids. CDR1 and CDR2 (germline): SQVTM, ANQGSEA. Trimming stripped 1 base from V and 8 bases from J, with 9 bases between. Here the CDR3 reads CSVEGQVDEQFF. For the CDR3, the DNA is TGCAGCGTTGAAGGACAGGTTGATGAGCAGTTCTTC.

This chain uses TRBV11-3 with TRBJ2-7; 7 bases line up with TRBD1. Germline CDR1 and CDR2: SGHNT and YENEEA. Trimming removed 0 bases from V and 8 bases from J; junction bases left unmatched: 7. The CDR3 is 14 residues long. CDR3 residues: CASSLDPTGAKQYF. CDR3 bases: TGTGCCAGCAGCTTAGACCCCACAGGGGCGAAGCAGTACTTC. The full variable domain, with the rest looked up from reference TRBV11-3 and TRBJ2-7, is EAGVVQSPRYKIIEKKQPVAFWCNPISGHNTLYWYLQNLGQGPELLIRYENEEAVDDSQLPKDRFSAERLKGVDSTLKIQPAELGDSAVYLCASSLDPTGAKQYFGPGTRLTVT.

A single count supports this clone. The rearrangement links TRBV2 to TRBJ1-5, with 11 bases that match TRBD1. The CDR3 is made up of 15 amino acids. The germline V gene has CDR1 SNHLY and CDR2 FYNNEI. The V and J ends lost 5 bases and 3 bases, in that order; junction bases with no gene match: 3. In nucleotides, the CDR3 is TGTGCCAGCAGTCGGACAGGGGGCAACAATCAGCCCCAGCATTTT. This gives the protein CASSRTGGNNQPQHF.

This clone was counted only a few times. V usage is TRBV4-3 and J usage is TRBJ2-3; D gene uncertain. V lost 1 base and J 2 bases, leaving 16 bases between the germline ends. The CDR3 is 17 amino acids. CDR1 is LGHNA and CDR2 is YSLEER in the germline V gene. CDR3 sequence: CASSQVYGGAYTDTQYF. CDR3 DNA sequence: TGCGCCAGCAGCCAAGTCTACGGCGGCGCCTACACAGATACGCAGTATTTT.